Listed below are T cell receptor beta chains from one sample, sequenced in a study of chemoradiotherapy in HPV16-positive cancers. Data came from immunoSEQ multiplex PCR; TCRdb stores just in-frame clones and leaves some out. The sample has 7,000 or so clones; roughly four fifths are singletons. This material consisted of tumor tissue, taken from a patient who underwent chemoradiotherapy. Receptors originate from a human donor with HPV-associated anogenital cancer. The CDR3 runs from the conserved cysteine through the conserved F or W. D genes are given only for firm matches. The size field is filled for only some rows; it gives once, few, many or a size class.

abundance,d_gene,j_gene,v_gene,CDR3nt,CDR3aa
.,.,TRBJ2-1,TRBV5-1,TGCGCCAGCAGCTGGGGAACTGGGACATTATACAATGAGCAGTTCTTC,CASSWGTGTLYNEQFF
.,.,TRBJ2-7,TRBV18,TGTGCCAGCTCCCCCTCTCTTTACGAGCAGTACTTC,CASSPSLYEQYF
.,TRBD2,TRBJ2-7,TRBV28,TGTGCCAGCAGGGGCCTAGCGGGGCGAGCCTACGAGCAGTACTTC,CASRGLAGRAYEQYF
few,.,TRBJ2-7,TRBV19,TGTGCCAGTAGGGGGACGGGAAGCTCCTACGAGCAGTACTTC,CASRGTGSSYEQYF
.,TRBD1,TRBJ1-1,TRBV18,TGTGCCAGCTCACCACGACAGGGGGAAGGTGAAGCTTTCTTT,CASSPRQGEGEAFF
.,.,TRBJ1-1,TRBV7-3,TGTGCCAGCAGCTCAGGCCCGCCGCGGGACACTGAAGCTTTCTTT,CASSSGPPRDTEAFF
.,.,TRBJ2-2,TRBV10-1,TGCGCCAGCAGTGAATTTAAGAACACCGGGGAGCTGTTTTTT,CASSEFKNTGELFF
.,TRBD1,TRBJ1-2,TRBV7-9,TGTGCCAGCAGCCCATCAACGGGACAGGGAGGCTATGGCTACACCTTC,CASSPSTGQGGYGYTF
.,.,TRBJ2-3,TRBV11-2,TGTGCCAGCAGCTTAGGTGGCGGGCAGGTCGCGCAGTATTTT,CASSLGGGQVAQYF
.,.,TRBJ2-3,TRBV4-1,TGCGCCAGCAGCCAAGCCCCCTCAGGGGTCCCCAGCACAGATACGCAGTATTTT,CASSQAPSGVPSTDTQYF
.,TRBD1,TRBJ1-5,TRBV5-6,TGTGCCAGCAGCGGGGGAACAGGGGATAAGCAGCCCCAGCATTTT,CASSGGTGDKQPQHF
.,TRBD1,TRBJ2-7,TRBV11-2,TGTGCCAGCGGGGGACAGCCAGCCTACGAGCAGTACTTC,CASGGQPAYEQYF
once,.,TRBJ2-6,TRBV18,TGTGCCAGCTCCCAGGGGCGCTCTGGGGCCAACGTCCTGACTTTC,CASSQGRSGANVLTF
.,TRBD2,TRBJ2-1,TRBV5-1,TGCGCCAGCAGCTCAGCGGGGGCAAACAATGAGCAGTTCTTC,CASSSAGANNEQFF
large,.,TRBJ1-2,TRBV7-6,TGTGCCAGCAGTCCCGGCCCAGGCCTCAACTATGGCTACACCTTC,CASSPGPGLNYGYTF
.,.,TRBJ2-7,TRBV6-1,TGTGCCAGCAGCCCACGAGGAGGGGGCCTGAACGAGCAGTACTTC,CASSPRGGGLNEQYF
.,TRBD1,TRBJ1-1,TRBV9,TGTGCCAGCAGCGGTGCCGGGACAGGGGTGATCACTGAAGCTTTCTTT,CASSGAGTGVITEAFF
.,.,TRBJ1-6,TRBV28,TGTGCCAGCAGCGCGGGACTTCCTAGACGAAATTCACCCCTCCACTTT,CASSAGLPRRNSPLHF
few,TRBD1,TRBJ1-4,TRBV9,TGTGCCAGCAGCGCCAACATAGGGACAGGGGGCGGAAAACTGTTTTTT,CASSANIGTGGGKLFF
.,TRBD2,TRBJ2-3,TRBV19,TGTGCCAGTAGTCCCCGGATGGGACTAGCGGGGGATACGCAGTATTTT,CASSPRMGLAGDTQYF
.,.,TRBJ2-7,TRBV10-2,TGCGCCAGCAGTCGGCAGGGGAGCTCCTACGAGCAGTACTTC,CASSRQGSSYEQYF
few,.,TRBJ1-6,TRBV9,TGTGCCAGCAGCGTAGGAGCAACTATACCCCTCCACTTT,CASSVGATIPLHF
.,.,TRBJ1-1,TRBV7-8,TGTGCCAGCAGCCACCGCAACACTGAAGCTTTCTTT,CASSHRNTEAFF
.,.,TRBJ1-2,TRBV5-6,TGTGCCAGCAGCTTGGCCGCTATGGACAGCTACTATGGCTACACCTTC,CASSLAAMDSYYGYTF
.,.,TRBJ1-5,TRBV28,TGTGCCAGCAGTTTGATCGGGGGCGGCAATCAGCCCCAGCATTTT,CASSLIGGGNQPQHF
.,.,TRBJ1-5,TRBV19,TGTGCCAGTAGGGCCGGGCTTGGCAATCAGCCCCAGCATTTT,CASRAGLGNQPQHF
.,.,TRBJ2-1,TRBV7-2,TGTGCCAGCAGCTTGACGGGGGAACACAATGAGCAGTTCTTC,CASSLTGEHNEQFF
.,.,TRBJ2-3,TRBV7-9,TGTGCCAGCAGCTTAGGTCGTCAATCGGAGTCTCCTCATTTT,CASSLGRQSESPHF
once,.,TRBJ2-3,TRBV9,TGTGCCAGCAGCGTAGTGAGGCCCGGTGTAGATACGCAGTATTTT,CASSVVRPGVDTQYF
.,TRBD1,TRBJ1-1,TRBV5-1,TGCGCCAGCAACGTCGGGACAGGGACCAAGAACACTGAAGCTTTCTTT,CASNVGTGTKNTEAFF